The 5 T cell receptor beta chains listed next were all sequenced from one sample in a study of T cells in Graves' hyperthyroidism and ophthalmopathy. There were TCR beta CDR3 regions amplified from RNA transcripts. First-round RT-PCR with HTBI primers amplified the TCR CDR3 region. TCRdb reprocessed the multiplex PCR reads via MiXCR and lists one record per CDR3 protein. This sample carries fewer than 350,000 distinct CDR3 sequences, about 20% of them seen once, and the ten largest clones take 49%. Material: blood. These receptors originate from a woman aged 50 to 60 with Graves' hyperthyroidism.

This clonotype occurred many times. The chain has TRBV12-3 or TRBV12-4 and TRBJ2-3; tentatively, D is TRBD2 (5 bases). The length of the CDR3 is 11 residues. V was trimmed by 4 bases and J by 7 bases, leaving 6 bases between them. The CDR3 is CASSSGNTQYF. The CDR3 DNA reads TGTGCCAGCAGTTCCGGGAATACGCAGTATTTT.

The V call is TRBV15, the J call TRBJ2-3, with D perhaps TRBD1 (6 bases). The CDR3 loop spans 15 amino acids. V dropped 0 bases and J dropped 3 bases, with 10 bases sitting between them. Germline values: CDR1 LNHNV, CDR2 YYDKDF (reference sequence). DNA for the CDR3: TGTGCCACCAGCAGAGATCATCAGGGGACAGATACGCAGTATTTT. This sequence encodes CATSRDHQGTDTQYF.

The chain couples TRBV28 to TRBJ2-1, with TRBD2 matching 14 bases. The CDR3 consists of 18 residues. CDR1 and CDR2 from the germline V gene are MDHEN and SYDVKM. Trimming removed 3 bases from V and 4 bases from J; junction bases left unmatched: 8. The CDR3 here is CASSLATRLAGGYNEQFF. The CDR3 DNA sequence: TGTGCCAGCAGTTTGGCGACCCGACTAGCGGGAGGGTACAATGAGCAGTTCTTC.

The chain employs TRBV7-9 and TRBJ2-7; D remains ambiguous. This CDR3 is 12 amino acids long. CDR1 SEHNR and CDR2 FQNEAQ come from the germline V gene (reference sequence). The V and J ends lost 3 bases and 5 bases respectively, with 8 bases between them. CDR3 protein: CASSFRVDEQYV. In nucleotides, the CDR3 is TGTGCCAGCAGCTTTAGGGTCGACGAGCAGTACGTC.

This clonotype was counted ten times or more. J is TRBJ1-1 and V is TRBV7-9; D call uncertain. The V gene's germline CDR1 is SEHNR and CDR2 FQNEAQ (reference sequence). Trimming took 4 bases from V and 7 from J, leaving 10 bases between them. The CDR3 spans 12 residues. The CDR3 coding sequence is TGTGCCAGCAGCTCGGACGGACTTGAAGCTTTCTTT. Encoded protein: CASSSDGLEAFF.